These 5 T cell receptor beta chains were sequenced from one sample in a study of cytomegalovirus exposure and HLA in healthy donors. Data came from immunoSEQ multiplex PCR; TCRdb stores just in-frame clones and leaves some out. Here the sample spans 250,000 to 300,000 clones, roughly 90% being singletons. The sequencing sample was made of PBMCs. These receptors all stem from a woman under 30 in good health and CMV-seronegative.

The V gene is TRBV28, the J gene TRBJ2-3; D unresolved. CDR1 and CDR2 (germline): MDHEN, SYDVKM. Deletions cut 1 base from V and 0 bases from J, with 8 bases between. The CDR3 has 15 amino acids. In DNA form, the CDR3 reads TGTGCCAGCAGTTTATCGGGTATAAGCACAGATACGCAGTATTTT. Translating gives CASSLSGISTDTQYF.

This chain joins TRBV21-1 and TRBJ2-7; TRBD1 is the table's D call and was not checked against the DNA. TRBV21-1 is designated a pseudogene. This CDR3 has 13 amino acids. For the CDR3, the DNA is TGTGCCAGCAGCGTACACAGGGGTGGAGAGCAGTACGTC. Protein sequence: CASSVHRGGEQYV.

The chain combines TRBV28 with TRBJ2-3, with 12 bases lining up with TRBD2. The CDR3 consists of 18 residues. Germline CDR1 MDHEN, CDR2 SYDVKM. V shed 2 bases, J shed 2 bases, and the junction held 8 bases outside the gene matches. The CDR3 DNA reads as TGTGCCAGCAGTTTACCCCAAACTAGCGGGGGGAACACAGATACGCAGTATTTT. Residues: CASSLPQTSGGNTDTQYF.

The chain has TRBV10-3 and TRBJ2-7; the D gene is possibly TRBD1 (6 bases). V lost 2 bases, J lost 5 bases, and 22 bases lay in between. The germline V gene has CDR1 ENHRY and CDR2 SYGVKD. The CDR3 length is 17 residues. As DNA, the CDR3 is TGTGCCATCAGTGAGAACCGGTTAGGCAGGGGCGCTGACGAGCAGTACTTC. Translated, it gives CAISENRLGRGADEQYF.

This clone was recorded once. The chain links TRBV7-9 to TRBJ1-1; D unresolved. CDR3 length equals 12 residues. In germline, CDR1 is SEHNR, CDR2 FQNEAQ (reference sequence). Trimming pared 6 bases from V and 2 bases from J, leaving 7 bases between. CDR3 bases: TGTGCCAGCAGTCACGGTAACACTGAAGCTTTCTTT. This gives the protein CASSHGNTEAFF.